Below are 6 T cell receptor beta chains sequenced from a single sample in a study of blood T cells in healthy people across ages. Primed by a sample-barcoded 5' primer and a J-beta primer mix, a second PCR proceeded for about 7 to 12 cycles. MiXCR, run by TCRdb on the 5' RACE reads, gives a single entry per CDR3 protein. The sample records 1.5 million or so distinct CDR3 sequences, about 43% being singletons. Sequences were obtained from blood. The receptors derive from a young woman in good health.

This clonotype was picked up a small number of times. The chain links TRBV12-3 or TRBV12-4 to TRBJ1-4; a possible D gene is TRBD1 (5 bases). The ends were cut back, 7 bases at V and 0 bases at J, with 21 bases in the middle. The CDR3 spans 18 residues. CDR3 sequence (DNA): TGTGCCAGCACCCGGAGGGCAGGGAGAAATGCAACTAATGAAAAACTGTTTTTT. This translates into CASTRRAGRNATNEKLFF.

The chain couples TRBV6-1 to TRBJ2-5; 14 bases map to TRBD2. The J call may be faulty, since TRBJ2-7 better matches the DNA end. The CDR3 covers 19 residues. CDR1 and CDR2 (germline): MNHNS, SASEGT. The DNA of the CDR3 is TGTGCCAGCAGCAGACTGTATGGGACTAGCGGGGGATTCGACCACGAGCAGTACTTC. It translates to CASSRLYGTSGGFDHEQYF.

There are a few counts of this clonotype. The rearrangement joins TRBV6-5 to TRBJ2-1, with a possible D match to TRBD1 (5 bases). CDR3 size: 14 residues. V lost 5 bases and J lost 5, with 13 bases in between. Germline V lookup: CDR1 MNHEY, CDR2 SVGAGI. The chain's CDR3 is CASSRTLTNNEQFF. The DNA for the CDR3 is TGTGCCAGCAGTCGGACACTTACGAACAATGAGCAGTTCTTC.

J is TRBJ2-5 and V is TRBV4-1; 14 bases map to TRBD2. The J call may be faulty, since TRBJ2-7 better matches the DNA end. Germline-derived CDR1 and CDR2 are MGHRA and YSYEKL. The CDR3 has 15 amino acids. CDR3: CASSQEGLAGDEQYF. The CDR3 DNA sequence: TGCGCCAGCAGCCAAGAGGGACTAGCGGGGGACGAGCAGTACTTC.

This clonotype has only a few counts. The chain has TRBV28 and TRBJ2-7; 9 bases agree with TRBD1. CDR3 length: 15 residues. CDR1 and CDR2 (germline): MDHEN, SYDVKM. V shed 2 bases and J 3 bases; nucleotides not matched to a gene: 5. The CDR3 DNA is TGTGCCAGCAGTTTACCCCGGACAGGGGTCTACGAGCAGTACTTC. It yields the protein CASSLPRTGVYEQYF.

There are many counts of this clonotype. This chain uses TRBV7-2 with TRBJ2-1; no definite D call. The J call could be wrong; TRBJ2-7 is a better fit for the DNA end. The CDR3 is 11 residues long. Per germline, CDR1 SGHTA and CDR2 FQGNSA. CDR3: CASSSHNEQYF. DNA of the CDR3: TGTGCCAGCAGCTCCCATAATGAGCAGTACTTC.